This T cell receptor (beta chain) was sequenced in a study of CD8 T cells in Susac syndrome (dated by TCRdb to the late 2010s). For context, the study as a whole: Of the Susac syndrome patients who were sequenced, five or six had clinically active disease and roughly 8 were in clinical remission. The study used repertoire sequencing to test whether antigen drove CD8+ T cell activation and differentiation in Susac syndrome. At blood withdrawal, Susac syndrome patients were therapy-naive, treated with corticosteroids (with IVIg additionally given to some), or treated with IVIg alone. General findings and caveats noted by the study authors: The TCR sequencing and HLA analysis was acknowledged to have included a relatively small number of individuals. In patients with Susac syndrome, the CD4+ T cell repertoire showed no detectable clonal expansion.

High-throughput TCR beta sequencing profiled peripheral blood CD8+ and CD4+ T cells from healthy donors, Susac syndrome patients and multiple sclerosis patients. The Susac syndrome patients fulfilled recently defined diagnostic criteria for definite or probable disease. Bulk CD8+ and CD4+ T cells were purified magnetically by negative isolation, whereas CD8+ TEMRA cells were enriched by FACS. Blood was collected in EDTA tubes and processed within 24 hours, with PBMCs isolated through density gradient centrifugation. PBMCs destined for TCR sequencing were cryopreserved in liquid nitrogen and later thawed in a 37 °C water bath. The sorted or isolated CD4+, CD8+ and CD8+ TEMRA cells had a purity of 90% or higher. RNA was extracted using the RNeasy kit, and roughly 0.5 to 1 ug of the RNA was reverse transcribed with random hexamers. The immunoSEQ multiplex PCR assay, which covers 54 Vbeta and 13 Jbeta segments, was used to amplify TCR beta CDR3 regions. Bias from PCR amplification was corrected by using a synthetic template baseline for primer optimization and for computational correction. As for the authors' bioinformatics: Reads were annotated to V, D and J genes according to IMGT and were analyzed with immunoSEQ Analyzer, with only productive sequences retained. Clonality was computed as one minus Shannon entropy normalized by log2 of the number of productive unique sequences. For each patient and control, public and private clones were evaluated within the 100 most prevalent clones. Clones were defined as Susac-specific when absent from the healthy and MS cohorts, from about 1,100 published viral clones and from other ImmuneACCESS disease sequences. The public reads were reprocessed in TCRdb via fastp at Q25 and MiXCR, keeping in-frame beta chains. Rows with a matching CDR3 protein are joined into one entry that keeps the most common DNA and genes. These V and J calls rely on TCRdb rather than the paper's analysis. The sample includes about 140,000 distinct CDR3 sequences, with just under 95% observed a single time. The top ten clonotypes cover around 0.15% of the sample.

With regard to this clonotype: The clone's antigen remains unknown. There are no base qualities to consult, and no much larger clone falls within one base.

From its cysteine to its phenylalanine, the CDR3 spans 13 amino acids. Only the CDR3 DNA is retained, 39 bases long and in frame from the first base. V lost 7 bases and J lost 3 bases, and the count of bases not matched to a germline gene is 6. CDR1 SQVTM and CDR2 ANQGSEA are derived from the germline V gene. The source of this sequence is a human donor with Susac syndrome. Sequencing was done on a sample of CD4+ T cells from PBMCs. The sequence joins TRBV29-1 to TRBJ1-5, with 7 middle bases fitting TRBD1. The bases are TGCAGCGCCGGGACAGCGCACAATCAGCCCCAGCATTTT. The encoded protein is CSAGTAHNQPQHF.